Below, 20 T cell receptor beta chains from the same sample are listed, as sequenced in a study of early stage breast cancer tumors. The method was immunoSEQ multiplex PCR; TCRdb's version includes in-frame clones alone and lacks a portion of them. There are some 6,300 clones in the sample; approximately 73% occur only once, and over 8.5% lies in the top ten. The material sequenced was normal breast tissue next to the tumor. Receptor source: a middle-aged person with breast cancer.

The count of this clone is one. J is TRBJ1-2 and V is TRBV14; D uncertain. Looked up from germline, CDR1 is SGHDN and CDR2 is FVKESK. The CDR3 runs to 13 residues. Between the trimmed V and J ends, which lost 0 bases and 1 base, there was a span of 3 bases. The CDR3 is CASSQDRNYGYTF. CDR3 nucleotide sequence: TGTGCCAGCAGCCAAGATCGTAACTATGGCTACACCTTC.

V and J are TRBV25-1 and TRBJ2-7, with D possibly TRBD1 on 6 matching bases. V lost 6 bases, J lost 7 bases, and 19 bases lay in between. Germline V lookup: CDR1 MGHDK, CDR2 SYGVNS. The CDR3 sequence is 14 residues long. The CDR3 nucleotides are TGTGCCAGCAGCCAGACAGGTCCCCGGTTTGAGCAGTACTTC. Amino acids: CASSQTGPRFEQYF.

Details on this clone: Mismatch with germline at one junction end may stem from a read error. V is TRBV7-9 and J is TRBJ1-1; 9 nucleotides agree with TRBD1. CDR3 length equals 12 residues. CDR1 is SEHNR and CDR2 is FQNEAQ in the germline V gene (reference sequence). As DNA, the CDR3 is TGTGCCAGCAGCTTAGGGACAGGGGTTAGGGAGTTT. Amino acid sequence: CASSLGTGVREF.

The genes are TRBV28 and TRBJ2-7; D is unresolved. This CDR3 is 12 amino acids long. The V end was cut by 6 bases, the J end by 6 bases, with 12 bases between. Germline assignment: CDR1 MDHEN and CDR2 SYDVKM. DNA for the CDR3: TGTGCCAGCAGGACCCTCACAGCCGAGCAGTACTTC. Translated, it gives CASRTLTAEQYF.

V gene TRBV30 combines with J gene TRBJ2-2, with a possible D match to TRBD1 (6 bases). Per the germline V gene, CDR1 is GTSNPN and CDR2 is SVGIG (reference sequence). V was trimmed by 3 bases and J by 4 bases, leaving 12 bases between them. The CDR3 consists of 14 residues. CDR3 DNA sequence: TGTGCCTGGAGAACAGGGACGAGCACCGGGGAGCTGTTTTTT. Encoded protein: CAWRTGTSTGELFF.

The genes are TRBV10-3 and TRBJ1-1, with D perhaps matching TRBD1 (5 bases). This CDR3 has 13 amino acids. Looked up from germline, CDR1 is ENHRY and CDR2 is SYGVKD. V was trimmed by 10 bases and J by 3 bases, leaving 15 bases between them. The CDR3 bases are TGTGCCACGAAGGGGTCGGGCTACACTGAAGCTTTCTTT. It is translated as CATKGSGYTEAFF.

V is TRBV11-3 and J is TRBJ2-2; D remains ambiguous. The CDR3 is 15 residues long. V lost 2 bases and J 7 bases, leaving 14 bases between the germline ends. The germline gives CDR1 SGHNT, CDR2 YENEEA. CDR3 DNA sequence: TGTGCCAGCAGCTTAAGTCCTGTTGTCGTCGGGGAGCTGTTTTTT. This codes for CASSLSPVVVGELFF.

The V gene is TRBV4-2, the J gene TRBJ2-7, with 8 bases fitting TRBD2. V gave up 0 bases and J gave up 2 bases; unmatched junction bases: 3. Germline V lookup: CDR1 LGHNA, CDR2 YNFKEQ. CDR3 size: 15 residues. This chain's CDR3 is CASSQETSGPYEQYF. In nucleotides, the CDR3 is TGTGCCAGCAGCCAAGAAACTAGCGGCCCCTACGAGCAGTACTTC.

The V call is TRBV30, the J call TRBJ1-1; D gene uncertain. The CDR3 totals 13 residues. Germline V CDR1 and CDR2: GTSNPN, SVGIG (reference sequence). V shed 5 bases and J shed 4 bases, with 14 bases lying between them. In nucleotides, the CDR3 is TGTGCCTGGCAATGGACGGGGAGCACTGAAGCTTTCTTT. As protein: CAWQWTGSTEAFF. The complete variable domain, with remaining parts taken from reference TRBV30 and TRBJ1-1, reads SQTIHQWPATLVQPVGSPLSLECTVEGTSNPNLYWYRQAAGRGLQLLFYSVGIGQISSEVPQNLSASRPQDRQFILSSKKLLLSDSGFYLCAWQWTGSTEAFFGQGTRLTVV.

This chain joins TRBV30 and TRBJ1-2, with 7 bases that match TRBD1. CDR1 GTSNPN and CDR2 SVGIG come from the germline V gene (reference sequence). Germline trimming cut 3 bases from V and 3 bases from J; bases unmatched to any gene: 7. The CDR3 is 14 residues long. In nucleotides, the CDR3 is TGTGCCTGGAGGAGAGGGGGCGCGTACTATGGCTACACCTTC. Protein product: CAWRRGGAYYGYTF.

The chain carries TRBV19 and TRBJ1-4; D is uncertain. Trimming stripped 3 bases from V and 8 bases from J, with 19 bases between. The germline V gene encodes CDR1 LNHDA and CDR2 SQIVND (reference sequence). The CDR3 has 16 residues. The CDR3 here is CASSIGIEGIGEKLFF. CDR3 coding DNA: TGTGCCAGTAGTATTGGTATTGAGGGAATCGGGGAAAAACTGTTTTTT.

By proportion, this clone is medium-sized. The rearrangement uses TRBV2 and TRBJ2-7, with 7 bases matching TRBD2. From germline, CDR1 is SNHLY and CDR2 FYNNEI. The trim removed 5 bases at V and 7 bases at J, leaving 17 bases unmatched. The length of the CDR3 is 16 residues. This CDR3 reads CASSLGTERGAGEQYF. In nucleotides, the CDR3 is TGTGCCAGCAGTCTCGGAACCGAGCGGGGAGCTGGGGAGCAGTACTTC.

The CDR3 DNA is TGTGCCAGCAGCTTGTCCCGGACAGGGAGGAACACTGAAGCTTTCTTT. It encodes CASSLSRTGRNTEAFF. V is TRBV5-6 and J is TRBJ1-1, with 8 bases aligning to TRBD1. The CDR3 covers 16 residues. The ends lost 1 base at V and 1 base at J; junction bases unmatched: 6. CDR1 and CDR2 (germline): SGHDT, YYEEEE.

This clone was detected only a few times. V is TRBV7-8 and J is TRBJ2-3, with D possibly TRBD2 on 6 matching bases. This CDR3 comprises 14 residues. Germline CDR1 and CDR2: SGHVS and FQNEAQ. Trimming pared 5 bases from V and 3 bases from J, leaving 12 bases between. CDR3 amino acids: CASSPLEGTDTQYF. Here the CDR3 DNA reads TGTGCCAGCAGCCCATTGGAGGGAACAGATACGCAGTATTTT.

The chain employs TRBV7-9 and TRBJ2-5; tentatively, D is TRBD2 (6 bases). V lost 6 bases to trimming and J lost 1 base, with 18 bases between them. The CDR3 is 16 residues long. Per germline, CDR1 SEHNR and CDR2 FQNEAQ (reference sequence). As DNA, the CDR3 is TGTGCCAGCAGTCTAGGTCCGCTAGCGACCCAAGAGACCCAGTACTTC. Translation gives CASSLGPLATQETQYF.

The J gene is TRBJ2-7, the V gene TRBV15; 7 nucleotides agree with TRBD1. Germline trimming cut 0 bases from V and 2 bases from J; bases unmatched to any gene: 4. CDR3 length: 15 amino acids. CDR1 LNHNV and CDR2 YYDKDF come from the germline V gene (reference sequence). Here the CDR3 reads CATSRDHGTAYEQYF. The CDR3 coding sequence is TGTGCCACCAGCAGAGATCACGGGACAGCCTACGAGCAGTACTTC.

CDR3 bases: TGTGCCAGCAGCTTAGATGGAGGTACGCAGTATTTT. Translation: CASSLDGGTQYF. The chain recombines TRBV11-3 with TRBJ2-3, with D maybe TRBD2 (5 bases). Trimming removed 0 bases from V and 8 bases from J, with 6 bases in between. Per the germline V gene, CDR1 is SGHNT and CDR2 is YENEEA. This CDR3 spans 12 amino acids.

The chain employs TRBV6-6 and TRBJ1-5, with D unresolved. Germline assignment: CDR1 MNHNY and CDR2 SVGAGI (reference sequence). The CDR3 is 13 amino acids. V shed 2 bases and J shed 9 bases, with 11 bases lying between them. CDR3 sequence reads: CASSYQRLGPQHF. The CDR3 bases are TGTGCCAGCAGTTACCAGCGACTCGGGCCCCAGCATTTT.

This chain connects TRBV30 to TRBJ1-4; no clear D gene. Germline loops: CDR1 GTSNPN, CDR2 SVGIG (reference sequence). V shed 5 bases and J shed 8 bases, with 9 bases lying between them. The CDR3 runs to 11 residues. This CDR3 is CAWASREKLFF. The CDR3 bases are TGTGCCTGGGCTTCTCGGGAAAAACTGTTTTTT.

The chain links TRBV5-1 to TRBJ2-7, with 8 positions matching TRBD2. CDR3 length: 19 residues. Germline V gene lookup returns CDR1 SGHRS and CDR2 YFSETQ. Losses at the gene ends were 5 bases for V and 0 bases for J; bases not matched to a gene: 19. This CDR3 reads CASRAGVITSGGDSYEQYF. Written as DNA, the CDR3 is TGCGCCAGCAGGGCAGGGGTTATAACTAGCGGAGGAGACTCCTACGAGCAGTACTTC.